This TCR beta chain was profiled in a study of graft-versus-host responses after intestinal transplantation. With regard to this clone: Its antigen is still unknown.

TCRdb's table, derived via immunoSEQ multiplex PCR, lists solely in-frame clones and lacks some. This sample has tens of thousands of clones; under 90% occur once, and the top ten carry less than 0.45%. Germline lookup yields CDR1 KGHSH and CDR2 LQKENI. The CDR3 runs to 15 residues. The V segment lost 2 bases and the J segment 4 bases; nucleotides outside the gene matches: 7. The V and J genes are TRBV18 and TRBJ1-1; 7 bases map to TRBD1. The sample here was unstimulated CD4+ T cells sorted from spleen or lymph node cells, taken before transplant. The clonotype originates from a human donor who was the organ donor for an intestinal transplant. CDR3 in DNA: TGTGCCAGCTCACCAAACACAGGGGAGAGCACTGAAGCTTTCTTT. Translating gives CASSPNTGESTEAFF.